The source of this T cell receptor beta chain is a study of T cell responses to AZD1222 COVID-19 vaccine. Study-level results: Donors skewed white British and female; clonal diversity was possibly underestimated. Targets within unmutated variant regions were reportedly found for nearly half of spike-specific TCRs.

Concerning this clone itself: Antigen specificity is unknown.

TCRdb's table, derived via immunoSEQ multiplex PCR, lists solely in-frame clones and lacks some. The repertoire consists of tens of thousands of clones, with around 90% occurring once and the leading ten covering 6.3%. The junction had 7 bases not matched to a gene; V was cut back by 5 bases and J by 2 bases. The CDR3 length is 16 residues. In germline, CDR1 is SGHTA, CDR2 FQGNSA. Sample: peripheral blood, taken 28 days after the second dose of the MenACWY control vaccine. This clonotype originated in an adult who received the MenACWY meningococcal vaccine as a control. The genes are TRBV7-2 and TRBJ1-3; 9 bases agree with TRBD1. CDR3 sequence: CASSMDRGTTGNTIYF. The DNA for the CDR3 is TGTGCCAGCAGCATGGACAGGGGAACCACTGGAAACACCATATATTTT.